This T cell receptor (beta chain) appears in the sequencing data of a study of T-cell reconstitution after alpha-beta-depleted transplantation in children. Study results and limitations: The study reportedly traced alpha-beta T cells about two months after transplant to several hundred expanded graft clones. Diversity and T-cell counts at one year after transplant derived mostly from new T cells. There were some patients whose high TCRbeta diversity at day 60 came from surviving recipient T cells and thymic progenitors.

The CDR3 is 14 residues long. V gave up 7 bases and J gave up 0 bases, with 12 bases separating them. CDR1 and CDR2 (germline): SQVTM, ANQGSEA. Researchers prepared the TCRbeta library using unique molecular identifiers, the study reports. TCRdb redid the calling of the PCR reads with MiXCR, one entry per CDR3 protein. The sample holds 250,000 to 400,000 distinct CDR3 sequences, 20% to 30% seen once. Only a few counts were recorded for this clonotype. The antigen is unknown. This clonotype was obtained from a male patient between 5 and 17 years old who had a stem cell transplant for acute lymphoblastic leukemia, so the T cells may come from the graft donor. Sequenced here: PBMCs, mostly from graft donor cells, sampled 180 days after TCRalphabeta/CD19-depleted stem cell transplant. The genes are TRBV29-1 and TRBJ2-2, with a tentative D call TRBD1 (6 bases). The CDR3 DNA reads TGCAGCGGGGACACAGGAACGAACACCGGGGAGCTGTTTTTT. Translated: CSGDTGTNTGELFF.